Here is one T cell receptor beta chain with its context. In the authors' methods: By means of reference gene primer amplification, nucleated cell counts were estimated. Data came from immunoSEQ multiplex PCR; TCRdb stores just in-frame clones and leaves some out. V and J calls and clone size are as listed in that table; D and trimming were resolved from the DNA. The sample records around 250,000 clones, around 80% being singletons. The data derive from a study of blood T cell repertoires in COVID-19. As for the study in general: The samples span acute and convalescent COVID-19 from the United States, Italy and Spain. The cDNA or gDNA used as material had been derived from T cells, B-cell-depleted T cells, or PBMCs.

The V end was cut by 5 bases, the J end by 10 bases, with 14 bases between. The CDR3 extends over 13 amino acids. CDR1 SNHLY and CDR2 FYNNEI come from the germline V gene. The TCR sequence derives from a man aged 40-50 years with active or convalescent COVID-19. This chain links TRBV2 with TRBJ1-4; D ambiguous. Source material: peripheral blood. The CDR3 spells CASSIGQPGKLFF. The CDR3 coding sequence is TGTGCCAGCAGTATAGGCCAGCCGGGAAAACTGTTTTTT.